This TCR beta chain was found in a study of blood T cell repertoires in COVID-19. Turning to the study itself: Acute-phase and convalescent COVID-19 samples originated in the United States, Italy and Spain. T cells, B-cell-depleted T cells, or PBMCs provided the cDNA or gDNA that served as material.

Those who participated ranged in age from roughly 18 to 90 years and resided in approximately 26 US areas. Trimming took 6 bases from V and 2 from J, leaving 16 bases between them. Per the germline V gene, CDR1 is SGHDN and CDR2 is FVKESK. The length of the CDR3 is 15 residues. Per the original data handling: By means of reference gene primer amplification, nucleated cell counts were estimated. Produced via immunoSEQ multiplex PCR; TCRdb's table is partial and in-frame only. V, J and clone size derive from that table, while D and trimming were established from the DNA sequence. The sample lists about 440,000 clones, roughly nine tenths occurring once.

The chain couples TRBV14 to TRBJ1-2; D remains unclear. The sequence derives from a young woman with acute COVID-19. The specimen was PBMCs or T cells enriched from blood (not recorded which). In DNA form, the CDR3 reads TGTGCCAGCAGTCTCGCTGGGAGGACCAACTATGGCTACACCTTC. Translated, it gives CASSLAGRTNYGYTF.